This T cell receptor (beta chain) was recovered during a study of brain T cells in children with intractable seizures. The protocol was immunoSEQ multiplex PCR, while the TCRdb copy is restricted to in-frame clones and leaves out a portion. Among around 80,000 clones, around 91% were seen once, and the ten largest hold around 24%. Only cases whose brain tissue showed the highest T cell transcript signatures were sequenced. Trimming pared 2 bases from V and 8 bases from J, leaving 7 bases between. This CDR3 contains 12 residues. Germline-derived CDR1 and CDR2 are SNHLY and FYNNEI. This sequence originates from a girl aged 2 to 9 with Rasmussen encephalitis and intractable seizures. The chain couples TRBV2 to TRBJ2-1; D gene unclear. The source was peripheral blood, collected at surgery. This chain's CDR3 is CASSEYSDEQFF. Written as DNA, the CDR3 is TGTGCCAGCAGTGAATACTCGGATGAGCAGTTCTTC.